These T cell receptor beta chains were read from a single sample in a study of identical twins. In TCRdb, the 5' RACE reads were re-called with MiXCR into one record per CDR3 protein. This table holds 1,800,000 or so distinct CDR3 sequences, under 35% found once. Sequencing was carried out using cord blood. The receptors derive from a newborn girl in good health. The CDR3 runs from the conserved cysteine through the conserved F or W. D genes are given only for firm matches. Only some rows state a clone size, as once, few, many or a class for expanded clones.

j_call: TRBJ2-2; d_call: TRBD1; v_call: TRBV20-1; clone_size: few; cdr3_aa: CSASDLGQGNAGELFF; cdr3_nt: TGCAGTGCTAGTGATCTGGGACAGGGGAACGCCGGGGAGCTGTTTTTT
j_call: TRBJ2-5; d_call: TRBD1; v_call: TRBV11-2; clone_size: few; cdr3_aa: CASSLTKGQFTQETQYF; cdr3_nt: TGTGCCAGCAGCTTAACGAAGGGACAGTTTACGCAAGAGACCCAGTACTTC
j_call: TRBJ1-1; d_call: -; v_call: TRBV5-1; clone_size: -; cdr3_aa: CASSLSSGAEAFF; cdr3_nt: TGCGCCAGCAGCTTGAGTTCAGGGGCTGAAGCTTTCTTT
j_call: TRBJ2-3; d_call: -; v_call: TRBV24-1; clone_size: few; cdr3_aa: CATSGSEGRGWITDTQYF; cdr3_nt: TGTGCCACCAGTGGGTCCGAGGGCCGAGGGTGGATCACAGATACGCAGTATTTT
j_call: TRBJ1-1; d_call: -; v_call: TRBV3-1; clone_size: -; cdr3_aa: CASSPRTAHEAFF; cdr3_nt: TGTGCCAGCAGCCCTCGGACAGCCCATGAAGCTTTCTTT
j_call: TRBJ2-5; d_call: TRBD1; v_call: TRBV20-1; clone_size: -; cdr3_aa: CSARQGAAETQYF; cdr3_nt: TGCAGTGCTAGACAGGGGGCCGCAGAGACCCAGTACTTC
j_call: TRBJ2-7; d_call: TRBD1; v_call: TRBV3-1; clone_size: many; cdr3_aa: CASSQYGTVSYEQYF; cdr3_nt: TGTGCCAGCAGCCAATACGGGACAGTTTCCTACGAGCAGTACTTC
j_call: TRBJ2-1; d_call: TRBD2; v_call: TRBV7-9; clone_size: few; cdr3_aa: CASSLPHQRGLYNEQFF; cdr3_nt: TGTGCCAGCAGCTTACCCCACCAGCGGGGGCTCTACAATGAGCAGTTCTTC
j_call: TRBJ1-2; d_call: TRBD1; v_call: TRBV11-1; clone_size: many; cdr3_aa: CASSAGTGPNYGYTF; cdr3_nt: TGTGCCAGCAGCGCAGGGACAGGGCCTAACTATGGCTACACCTTC
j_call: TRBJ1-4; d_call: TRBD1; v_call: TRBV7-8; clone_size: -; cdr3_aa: CASSLGLDRGLPNEKLFF; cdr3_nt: TGTGCCAGCAGCTTAGGGTTGGACAGGGGCCTACCTAATGAAAAACTGTTTTTT
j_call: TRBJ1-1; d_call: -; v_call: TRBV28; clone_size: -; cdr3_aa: CASSLGPYLRGMNTEAFF; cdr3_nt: TGTGCCAGCAGTTTAGGCCCCTACCTCAGGGGCATGAACACTGAAGCTTTCTTT
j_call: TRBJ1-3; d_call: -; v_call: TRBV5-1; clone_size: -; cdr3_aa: CASSRGESSGNTIYF; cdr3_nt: TGCGCCAGCAGCCGGGGAGAGAGCTCTGGAAACACCATATATTTT
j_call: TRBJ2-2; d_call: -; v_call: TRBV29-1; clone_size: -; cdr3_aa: CSVDGRNTGELFF; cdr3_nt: TGCAGCGTTGATGGACGGAACACCGGGGAGCTGTTTTTT
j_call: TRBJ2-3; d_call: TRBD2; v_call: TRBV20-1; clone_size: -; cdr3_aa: CSARTVAGPTDTQYF; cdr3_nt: TGCAGTGCTAGGACGGTAGCGGGGCCCACAGATACGCAGTATTTT
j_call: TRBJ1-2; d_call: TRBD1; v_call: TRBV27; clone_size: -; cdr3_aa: CVSSLTGAYGYTF; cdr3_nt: TGTGTCAGCAGCCTGACAGGGGCCTATGGCTACACCTTC
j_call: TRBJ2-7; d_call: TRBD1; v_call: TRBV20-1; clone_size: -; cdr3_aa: CSAWDRVTYEQYF; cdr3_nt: TGCAGTGCCTGGGACAGGGTTACCTACGAGCAGTACTTC
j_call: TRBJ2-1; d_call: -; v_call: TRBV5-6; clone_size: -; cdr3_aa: CASSSPSLVGTEQFF; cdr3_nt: TGTGCCAGCAGCTCCCCGTCACTAGTTGGCACTGAGCAGTTCTTC
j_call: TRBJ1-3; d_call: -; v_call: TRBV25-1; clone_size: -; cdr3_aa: CASSDWALGNTIYF; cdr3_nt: TGTGCCAGCAGTGATTGGGCCCTCGGAAACACCATATATTTT
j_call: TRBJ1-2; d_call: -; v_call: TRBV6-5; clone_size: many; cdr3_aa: CASRQGYGYTF; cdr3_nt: TGTGCCAGCAGACAGGGCTATGGCTACACCTTC
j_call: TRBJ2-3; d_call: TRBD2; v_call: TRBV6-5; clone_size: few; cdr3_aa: CASSYSITGGSGGDTQYF; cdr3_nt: TGTGCCAGCAGTTACTCGATTACTGGCGGCAGCGGGGGAGATACGCAGTATTTT
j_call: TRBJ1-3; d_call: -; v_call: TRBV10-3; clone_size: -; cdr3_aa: CAISAVRVESGNTIYF; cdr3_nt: TGTGCCATCAGTGCGGTCAGGGTAGAGTCTGGAAACACCATATATTTT
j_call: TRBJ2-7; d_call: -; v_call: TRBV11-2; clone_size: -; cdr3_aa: CASSHLYYEQYF; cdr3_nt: TGTGCCAGCAGCCACCTATACTACGAGCAGTACTTC
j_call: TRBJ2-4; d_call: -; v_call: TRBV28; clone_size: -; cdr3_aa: CASSSHKTEAKNIQYF; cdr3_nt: TGTGCCAGCAGTTCCCATAAGACAGAGGCCAAAAACATTCAGTACTTC
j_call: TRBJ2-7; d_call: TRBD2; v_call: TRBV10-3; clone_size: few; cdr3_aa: CAISEGSGKGEQYF; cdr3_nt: TGTGCCATCAGTGAGGGGAGCGGGAAAGGCGAGCAGTACTTC
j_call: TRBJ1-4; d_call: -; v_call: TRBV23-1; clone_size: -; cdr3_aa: CASSLKRARCKKLFF; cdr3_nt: TGCGCCAGCAGTCTCAAAAGGGCGAGGTGTAAAAAACTGTTTTTT
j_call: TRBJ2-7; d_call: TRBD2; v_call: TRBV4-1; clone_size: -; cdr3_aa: CASSRGAGRLYEQYF; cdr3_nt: TGCGCCAGCAGCCGTGGAGCGGGGAGGCTCTACGAGCAGTACTTC
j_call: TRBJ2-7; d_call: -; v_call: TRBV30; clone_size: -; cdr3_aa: CAWRGRIFYEQYF; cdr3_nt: TGTGCCTGGAGGGGCAGGATTTTCTACGAGCAGTACTTC
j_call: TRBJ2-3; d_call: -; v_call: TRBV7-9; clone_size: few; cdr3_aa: CASDRDNTDTQYF; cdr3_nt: TGTGCCAGCGACCGGGACAACACAGATACGCAGTATTTT
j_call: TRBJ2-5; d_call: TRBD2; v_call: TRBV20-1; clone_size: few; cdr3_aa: CSARDPSGVIQETQYF; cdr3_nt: TGCAGTGCTAGAGATCCTAGCGGGGTTATCCAAGAGACCCAGTACTTC
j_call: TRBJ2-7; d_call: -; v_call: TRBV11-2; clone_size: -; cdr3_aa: CASSLDLGRGVYEQYF; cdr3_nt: TGTGCCAGCAGCTTAGATTTGGGCAGGGGAGTCTACGAGCAGTACTTC
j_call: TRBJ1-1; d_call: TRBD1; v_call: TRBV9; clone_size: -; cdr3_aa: CASSVEEGGANTEAFF; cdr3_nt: TGTGCCAGCAGCGTTGAGGAAGGGGGCGCGAACACTGAAGCTTTCTTT
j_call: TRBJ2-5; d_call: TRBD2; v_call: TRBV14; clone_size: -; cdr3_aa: CASSPTSGSYGTQYF; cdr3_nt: TGTGCCAGCAGCCCGACTAGCGGGAGTTATGGGACCCAGTACTTC
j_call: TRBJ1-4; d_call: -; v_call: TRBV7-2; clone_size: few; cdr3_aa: CASSSYRRKGNEKLFF; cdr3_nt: TGTGCCAGCAGCTCTTATCGACGGAAGGGTAATGAAAAACTGTTTTTT
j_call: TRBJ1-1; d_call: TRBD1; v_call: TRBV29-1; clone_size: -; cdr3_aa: CSVLFYRGNTEAFF; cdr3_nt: TGCAGCGTCCTATTCTACAGGGGGAACACTGAAGCTTTCTTT
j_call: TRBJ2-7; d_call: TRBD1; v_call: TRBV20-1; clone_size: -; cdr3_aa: CRVGTGAYEQYF; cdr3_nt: TGCAGGGTAGGGACAGGGGCCTACGAGCAGTACTTC
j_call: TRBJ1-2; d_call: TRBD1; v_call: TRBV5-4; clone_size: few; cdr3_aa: CASSLSSGQDGYTF; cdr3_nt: TGTGCCAGCAGCTTGTCGTCGGGACAGGATGGCTACACCTTC
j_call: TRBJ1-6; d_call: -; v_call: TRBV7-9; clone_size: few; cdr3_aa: CASRLGAVYNSPLHF; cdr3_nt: TGTGCCAGCAGGTTGGGGGCGGTCTATAATTCACCCCTCCACTTT
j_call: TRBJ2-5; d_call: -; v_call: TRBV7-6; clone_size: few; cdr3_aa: CASSPAVGGETQYF; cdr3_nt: TGTGCCAGCAGCCCAGCGGTGGGGGGAGAGACCCAGTACTTC
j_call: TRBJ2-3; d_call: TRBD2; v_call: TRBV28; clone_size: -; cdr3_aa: CASSHGLAGAPSRNTQYF; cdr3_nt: TGTGCCAGCAGCCACGGACTAGCGGGAGCACCGTCTCGTAATACGCAGTATTTT
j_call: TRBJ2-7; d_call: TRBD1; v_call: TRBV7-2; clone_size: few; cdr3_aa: CASTRDRGHEQYF; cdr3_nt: TGTGCCAGCACCCGGGACAGGGGCCACGAGCAGTACTTC
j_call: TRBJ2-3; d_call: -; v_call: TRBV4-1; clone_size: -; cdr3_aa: CASSTRLAPTDTQYF; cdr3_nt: TGCGCCAGCAGCACCAGGCTAGCGCCCACAGATACGCAGTATTTT